These T cell receptor beta chains were read from a single sample in a study of memory CD4+ T cells and cytomegalovirus serostatus. The repertoire was sequenced with immunoSEQ multiplex PCR; TCRdb's copy has only in-frame clones and lacks some. Of about 27,000 clones in the sample, about 76% were seen once. Sample: memory CD4+ T cells from blood. Receptors originate from an adult in good health and CMV-seronegative. Both conserved end residues are trimmed from each CDR3. Each record gives: CDR3 protein, D gene, V gene. A D gene is named only where the DNA matches it firmly.

CDR3aa: ASSVGQSQETQY
d_gene: NA
v_gene: TRBV7-2

CDR3aa: ASSLDRNRPQH
d_gene: NA
v_gene: TRBV7-2

CDR3aa: ASSLRPTGSHEQY
d_gene: TRBD1
v_gene: TRBV7-8

CDR3aa: ASSPNLGSYNEQF
d_gene: NA
v_gene: TRBV27

CDR3aa: ASRTQGRDEKLF
d_gene: NA
v_gene: TRBV6-5

CDR3aa: ASSLDRTDTQY
d_gene: NA
v_gene: TRBV11-2

CDR3aa: ASRTTVPFTGELF
d_gene: NA
v_gene: TRBV21-1

CDR3aa: ASSGEAEKLF
d_gene: NA
v_gene: TRBV18

CDR3aa: ASSLNGQGFRGYT
d_gene: TRBD1
v_gene: TRBV7-9

CDR3aa: ASSLGAGLGTEAF
d_gene: NA
v_gene: TRBV7-9

CDR3aa: ASSLRGQLAKNIQY
d_gene: NA
v_gene: TRBV7-2

CDR3aa: ASSGTEYQETQY
d_gene: NA
v_gene: TRBV5-5

CDR3aa: ASSEEGLQAF
d_gene: NA
v_gene: TRBV7-9

CDR3aa: ASINDRRNQPQH
d_gene: NA
v_gene: TRBV6-6

CDR3aa: ASTTSGSSDTQY
d_gene: TRBD2
v_gene: TRBV5-1

CDR3aa: ASSRRQGSLSYEQY
d_gene: TRBD1
v_gene: TRBV13

CDR3aa: ASRRGTSGSIVD
d_gene: TRBD2
v_gene: TRBV6-1

CDR3aa: ASSKQVLAGVKVQETQY
d_gene: TRBD2
v_gene: TRBV4-1

CDR3aa: AIGGQGLQETQY
d_gene: TRBD1
v_gene: TRBV10-3

CDR3aa: ASGQGHGYT
d_gene: TRBD1
v_gene: TRBV6-5

CDR3aa: ASRTGVGLYGYT
d_gene: TRBD1
v_gene: TRBV2

CDR3aa: AGSERRAGANTEAF
d_gene: NA
v_gene: TRBV2

CDR3aa: ASSFERGSTGNTIY
d_gene: NA
v_gene: TRBV11-2

CDR3aa: ASSQSNGTYEQY
d_gene: NA
v_gene: TRBV23-1

CDR3aa: ASSRFENQPQH
d_gene: NA
v_gene: TRBV7-2

CDR3aa: ASSLERQGTEAF
d_gene: TRBD1
v_gene: TRBV5-1

CDR3aa: ASTGTGFAEQY
d_gene: TRBD1
v_gene: TRBV6-1

CDR3aa: ASSKQQGYEQY
d_gene: NA
v_gene: TRBV7-6

CDR3aa: ASSLGTGRGSGELF
d_gene: TRBD1
v_gene: TRBV7-3

CDR3aa: ASSELNPGTQY
d_gene: NA
v_gene: TRBV10-1

CDR3aa: ASSPSVTGGFGSPLH
d_gene: TRBD1
v_gene: TRBV18

CDR3aa: ASSEIQTGGNEQF
d_gene: TRBD1
v_gene: TRBV2

CDR3aa: ASSLVSGTGSGAF
d_gene: TRBD1
v_gene: TRBV7-8

CDR3aa: ASNRDRRNNEQF
d_gene: TRBD1
v_gene: TRBV6-6

CDR3aa: ASSLATRTGTLSGGYT
d_gene: TRBD1
v_gene: TRBV5-4

CDR3aa: ASSASGLAGVTQY
d_gene: TRBD2
v_gene: TRBV10-1

CDR3aa: ASSWETGEYGYT
d_gene: TRBD1
v_gene: TRBV5-1

CDR3aa: ASSLDTRSLTNEKLF
d_gene: NA
v_gene: TRBV5-1

CDR3aa: ASSLGTGAGYEQY
d_gene: TRBD1
v_gene: TRBV7-8

CDR3aa: ASRLEESGANVLT
d_gene: NA
v_gene: TRBV19

CDR3aa: ASSLGLGFGNQPQH
d_gene: NA
v_gene: TRBV28

CDR3aa: ASSWIPSGVYNEQF
d_gene: TRBD2
v_gene: TRBV5-1

CDR3aa: ASSQGTGRLVYGYT
d_gene: TRBD1
v_gene: TRBV4-3

CDR3aa: ASRPGQGGNEKLF
d_gene: TRBD1
v_gene: TRBV6-5

CDR3aa: ASSCRLAGHTDTQY
d_gene: TRBD2
v_gene: TRBV6-5

CDR3aa: ASSQGFRTGGADTQY
d_gene: TRBD1
v_gene: TRBV14

CDR3aa: ASSASGDNYNEQF
d_gene: NA
v_gene: TRBV25-1

CDR3aa: ASSSLGHTGELF
d_gene: NA
v_gene: TRBV2

CDR3aa: ASRYASGRGYEQY
d_gene: TRBD2
v_gene: TRBV7-9

CDR3aa: ASSQEAAGFQPQH
d_gene: NA
v_gene: TRBV4-1

CDR3aa: ASSQDRADSPLH
d_gene: TRBD1
v_gene: TRBV9

CDR3aa: ASSLSFRPYGYT
d_gene: NA
v_gene: TRBV28

CDR3aa: ASSVRDRGTGTEAF
d_gene: TRBD1
v_gene: TRBV11-2

CDR3aa: ASSLMQFNSPLH
d_gene: NA
v_gene: TRBV11-1

CDR3aa: ASSRDRGDNEQF
d_gene: TRBD1
v_gene: TRBV4-3

CDR3aa: ASSYWRFGISIY
d_gene: NA
v_gene: TRBV7-4

CDR3aa: ASSQKGADEQY
d_gene: TRBD1
v_gene: TRBV7-2

CDR3aa: ASSLDRGVF
d_gene: TRBD1
v_gene: TRBV14

CDR3aa: ASSELGTSVNEQF
d_gene: TRBD2
v_gene: TRBV10-1